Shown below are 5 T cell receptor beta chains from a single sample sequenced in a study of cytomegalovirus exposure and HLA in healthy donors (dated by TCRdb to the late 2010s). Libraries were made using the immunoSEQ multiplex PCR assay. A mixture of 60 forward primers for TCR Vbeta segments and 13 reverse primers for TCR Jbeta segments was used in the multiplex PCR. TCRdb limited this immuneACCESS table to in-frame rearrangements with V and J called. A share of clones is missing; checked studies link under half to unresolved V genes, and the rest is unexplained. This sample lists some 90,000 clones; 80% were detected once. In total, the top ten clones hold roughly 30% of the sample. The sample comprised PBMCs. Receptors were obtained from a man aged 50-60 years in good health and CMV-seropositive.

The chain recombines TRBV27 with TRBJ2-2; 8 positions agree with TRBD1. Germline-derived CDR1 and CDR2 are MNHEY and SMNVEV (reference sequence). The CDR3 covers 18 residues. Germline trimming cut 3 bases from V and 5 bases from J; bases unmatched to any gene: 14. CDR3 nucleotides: TGTGCCAGCAGTTTCAGGGGGCGCGCAGGTGGAACGACCGGGGAGCTGTTTTTT. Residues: CASSFRGRAGGTTGELFF.

The CDR3 nucleotides are TGTGCCATCAGTGAGTCAAAAGAGCGGGGCTACGAGCAGTACTTC. Protein product: CAISESKERGYEQYF. The V call is TRBV10-3, the J call TRBJ2-7; 7 bases map to TRBD2. CDR3 size: 15 residues. Losses at the gene ends were 0 bases for V and 3 bases for J; bases not matched to a gene: 5. Germline loops: CDR1 ENHRY, CDR2 SYGVKD.

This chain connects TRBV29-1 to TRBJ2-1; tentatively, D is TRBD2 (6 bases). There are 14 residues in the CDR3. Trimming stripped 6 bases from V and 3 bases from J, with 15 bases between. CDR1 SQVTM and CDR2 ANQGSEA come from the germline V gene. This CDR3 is CSVVPGESYNEQFF. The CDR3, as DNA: TGCAGCGTAGTCCCGGGAGAGAGCTACAATGAGCAGTTCTTC.

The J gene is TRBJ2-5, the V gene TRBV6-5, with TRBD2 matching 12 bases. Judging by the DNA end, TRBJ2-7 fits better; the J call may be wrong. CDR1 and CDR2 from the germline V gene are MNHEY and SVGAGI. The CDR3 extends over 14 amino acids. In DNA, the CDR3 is TGTGCCAGCAGTGGACTAGCGGGGAGCTACGAGCAGTACTTC. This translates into CASSGLAGSYEQYF.

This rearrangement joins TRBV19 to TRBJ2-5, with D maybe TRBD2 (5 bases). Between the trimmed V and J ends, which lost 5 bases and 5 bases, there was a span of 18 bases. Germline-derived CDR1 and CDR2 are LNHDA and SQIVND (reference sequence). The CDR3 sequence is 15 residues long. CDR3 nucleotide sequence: TGTGCCAGTAGTGGGCGGGCCTCCATCGCGGAGACCCAGTACTTC. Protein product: CASSGRASIAETQYF.